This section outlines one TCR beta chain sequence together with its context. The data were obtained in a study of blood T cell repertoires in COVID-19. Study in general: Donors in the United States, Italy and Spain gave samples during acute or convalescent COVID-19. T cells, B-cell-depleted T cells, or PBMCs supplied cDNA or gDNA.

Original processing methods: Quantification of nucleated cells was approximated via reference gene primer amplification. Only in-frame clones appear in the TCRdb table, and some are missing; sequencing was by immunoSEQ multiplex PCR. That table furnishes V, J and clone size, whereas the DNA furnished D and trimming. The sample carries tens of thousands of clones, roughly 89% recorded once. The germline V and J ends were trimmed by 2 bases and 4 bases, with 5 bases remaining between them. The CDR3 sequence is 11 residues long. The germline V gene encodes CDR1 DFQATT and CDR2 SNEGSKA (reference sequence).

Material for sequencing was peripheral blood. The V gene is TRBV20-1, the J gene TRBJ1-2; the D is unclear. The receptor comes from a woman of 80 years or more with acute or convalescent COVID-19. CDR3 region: CSARRGYGYTF. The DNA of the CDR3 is TGCAGTGCTAGACGGGGCTATGGCTACACCTTC.